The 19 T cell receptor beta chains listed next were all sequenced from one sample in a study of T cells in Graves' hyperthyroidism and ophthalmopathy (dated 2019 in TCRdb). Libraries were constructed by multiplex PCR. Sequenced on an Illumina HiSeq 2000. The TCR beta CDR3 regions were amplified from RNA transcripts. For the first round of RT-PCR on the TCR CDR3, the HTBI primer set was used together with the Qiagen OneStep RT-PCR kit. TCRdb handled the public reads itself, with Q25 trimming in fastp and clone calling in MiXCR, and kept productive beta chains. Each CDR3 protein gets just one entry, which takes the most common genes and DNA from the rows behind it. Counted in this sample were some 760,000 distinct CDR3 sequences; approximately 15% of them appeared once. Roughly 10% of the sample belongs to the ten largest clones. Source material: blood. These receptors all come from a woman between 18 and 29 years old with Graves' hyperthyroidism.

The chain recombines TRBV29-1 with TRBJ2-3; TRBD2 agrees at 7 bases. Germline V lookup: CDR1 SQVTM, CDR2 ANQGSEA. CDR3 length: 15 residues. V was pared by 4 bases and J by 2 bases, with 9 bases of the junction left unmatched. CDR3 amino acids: CSVARDYQPTDTQYF. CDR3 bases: TGCAGCGTTGCCCGGGACTACCAACCCACAGATACGCAGTATTTT.

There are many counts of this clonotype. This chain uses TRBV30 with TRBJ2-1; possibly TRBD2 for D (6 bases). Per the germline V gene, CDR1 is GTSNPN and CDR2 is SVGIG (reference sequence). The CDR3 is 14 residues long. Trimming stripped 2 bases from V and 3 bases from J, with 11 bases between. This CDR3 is CAWSRRVNYNEQFF. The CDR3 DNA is TGTGCCTGGAGTAGGAGGGTCAACTACAATGAGCAGTTCTTC.

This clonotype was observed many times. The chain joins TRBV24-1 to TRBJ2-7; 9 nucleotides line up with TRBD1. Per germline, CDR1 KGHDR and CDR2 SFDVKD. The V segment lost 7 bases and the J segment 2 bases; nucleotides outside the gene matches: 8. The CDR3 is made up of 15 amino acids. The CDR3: CATSKTGGLPYEQYF. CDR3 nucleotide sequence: TGTGCCACCAGCAAAACAGGGGGCCTCCCCTACGAGCAGTACTTC.

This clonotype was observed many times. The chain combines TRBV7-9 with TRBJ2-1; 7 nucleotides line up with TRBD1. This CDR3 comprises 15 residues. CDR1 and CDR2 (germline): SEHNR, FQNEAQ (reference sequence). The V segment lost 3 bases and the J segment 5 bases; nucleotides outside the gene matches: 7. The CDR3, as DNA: TGTGCCAGCAGCTTGGCCGACAGGGTCCACAATGAGCAGTTCTTC. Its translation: CASSLADRVHNEQFF.

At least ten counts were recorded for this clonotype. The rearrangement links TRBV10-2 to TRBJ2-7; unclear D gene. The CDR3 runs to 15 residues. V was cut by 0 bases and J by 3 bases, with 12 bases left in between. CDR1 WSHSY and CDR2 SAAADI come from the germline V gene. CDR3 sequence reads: CASSESGGSLYEQYF. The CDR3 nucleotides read TGCGCCAGCAGTGAGTCGGGTGGCTCTCTCTACGAGCAGTACTTC.

CDR3 loop: CASSTGDSGQETQYF. CDR3 DNA sequence: TGTGCCAGCAGCACCGGGGATTCGGGGCAAGAGACCCAGTACTTC. The chain combines TRBV9 with TRBJ2-5; TRBD2 might be the D (5 bases). The V end lost 4 bases, the J end lost 2 bases, and 15 bases lay between the germline ends. Looked up from germline, CDR1 is SGDLS and CDR2 is YYNGEE. The CDR3 has 15 residues.

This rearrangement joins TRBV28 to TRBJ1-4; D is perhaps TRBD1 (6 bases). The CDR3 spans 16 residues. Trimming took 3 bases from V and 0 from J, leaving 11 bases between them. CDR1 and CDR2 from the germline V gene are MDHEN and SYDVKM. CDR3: CASSFRQAATNEKLFF. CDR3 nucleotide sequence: TGTGCCAGCAGTTTCCGACAGGCGGCAACTAATGAAAAACTGTTTTTT.

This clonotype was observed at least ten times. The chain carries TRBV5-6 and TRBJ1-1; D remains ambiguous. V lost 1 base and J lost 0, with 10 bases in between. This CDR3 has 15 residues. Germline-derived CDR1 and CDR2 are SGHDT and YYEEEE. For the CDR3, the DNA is TGTGCCAGCAGCTTGACTCTCCCCATGAACACTGAAGCTTTCTTT. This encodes CASSLTLPMNTEAFF.

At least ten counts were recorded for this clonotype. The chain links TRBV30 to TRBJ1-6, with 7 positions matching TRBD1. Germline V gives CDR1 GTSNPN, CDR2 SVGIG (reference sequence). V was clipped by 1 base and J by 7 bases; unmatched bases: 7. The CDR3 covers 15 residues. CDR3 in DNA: TGTGCCTGGAGTGGGCAGGGGGGATCGAATTCACCCCTCCACTTT. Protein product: CAWSGQGGSNSPLHF.

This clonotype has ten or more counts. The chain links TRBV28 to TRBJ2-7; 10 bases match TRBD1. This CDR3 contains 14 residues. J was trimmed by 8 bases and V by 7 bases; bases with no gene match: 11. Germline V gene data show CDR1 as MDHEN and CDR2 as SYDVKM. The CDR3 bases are TGTGCCAGCAATGCTGGGACAGGGGCAAGGCAGCAGTACTTC. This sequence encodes CASNAGTGARQQYF.

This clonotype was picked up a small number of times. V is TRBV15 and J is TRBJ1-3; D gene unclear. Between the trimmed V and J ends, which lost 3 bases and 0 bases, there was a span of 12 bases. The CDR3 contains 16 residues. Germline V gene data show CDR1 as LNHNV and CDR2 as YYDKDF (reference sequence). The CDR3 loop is CATSSGYLSSGNTIYF. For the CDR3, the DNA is TGTGCCACCAGCAGCGGATACTTGAGCTCTGGAAACACCATATATTTT.

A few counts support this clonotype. Written as DNA, the CDR3 is TGCGCCAGCAGCCGGGATCCTGGGGCTGAAAAACTGTTTTTT. Translating gives CASSRDPGAEKLFF. The V gene is TRBV5-1, the J gene TRBJ1-4; D might be TRBD1 (5 bases). Trimming stripped 4 bases from V and 7 bases from J, with 14 bases between. Germline V gene lookup returns CDR1 SGHRS and CDR2 YFSETQ. This CDR3 spans 14 amino acids.

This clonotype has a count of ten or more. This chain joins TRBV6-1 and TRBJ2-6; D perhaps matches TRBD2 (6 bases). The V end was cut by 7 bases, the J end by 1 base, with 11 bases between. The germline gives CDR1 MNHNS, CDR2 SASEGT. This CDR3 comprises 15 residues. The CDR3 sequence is CASNRGGSGANVLTF. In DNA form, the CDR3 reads TGTGCCAGCAACCGAGGAGGGTCTGGGGCCAACGTCCTGACTTTC.

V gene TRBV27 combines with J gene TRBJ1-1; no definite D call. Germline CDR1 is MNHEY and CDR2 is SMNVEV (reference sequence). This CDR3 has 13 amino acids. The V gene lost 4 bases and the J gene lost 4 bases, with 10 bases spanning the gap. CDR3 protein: CASSYYGGTEAFF. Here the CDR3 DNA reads TGTGCCAGCAGTTATTACGGTGGCACTGAAGCTTTCTTT.

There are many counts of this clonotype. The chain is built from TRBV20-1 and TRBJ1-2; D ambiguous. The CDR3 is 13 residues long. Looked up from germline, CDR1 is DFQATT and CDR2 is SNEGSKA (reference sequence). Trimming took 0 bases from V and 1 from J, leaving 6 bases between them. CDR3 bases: TGCAGTGCTAGAGACCCCGGTAACTATGGCTACACCTTC. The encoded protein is CSARDPGNYGYTF.

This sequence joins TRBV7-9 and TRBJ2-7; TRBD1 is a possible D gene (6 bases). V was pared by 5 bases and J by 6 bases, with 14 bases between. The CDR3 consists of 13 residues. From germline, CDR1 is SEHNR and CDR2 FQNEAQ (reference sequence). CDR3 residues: CASSLHRDSEQYF. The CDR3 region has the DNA TGTGCCAGCAGCCTGCACAGGGATAGCGAGCAGTACTTC.

This CDR3 reads CASTWTSGKKGDLDTQYF. CDR3 DNA: TGTGCCAGCACCTGGACTAGCGGGAAAAAAGGAGACCTAGATACGCAGTATTTT. The chain uses TRBV28 and TRBJ2-3, with TRBD2 matching over 12 bases. CDR1 and CDR2 from the germline V gene are MDHEN and SYDVKM. V lost 7 bases and J lost 5; bases outside the gene matches: 16. The CDR3 runs 18 residues.

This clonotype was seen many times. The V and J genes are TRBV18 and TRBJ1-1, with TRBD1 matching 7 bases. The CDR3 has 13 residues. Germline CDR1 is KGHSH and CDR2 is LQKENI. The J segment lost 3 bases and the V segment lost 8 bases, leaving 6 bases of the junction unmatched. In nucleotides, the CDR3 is TGTGCCAGCCAACAGGGGTATGACACTGAAGCTTTCTTT. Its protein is CASQQGYDTEAFF.

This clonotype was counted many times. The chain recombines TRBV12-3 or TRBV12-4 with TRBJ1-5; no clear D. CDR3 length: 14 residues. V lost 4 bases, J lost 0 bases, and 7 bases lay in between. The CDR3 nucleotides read TGTGCCAGCAGTTCGGACGGTAGCAATCAGCCCCAGCATTTT. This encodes CASSSDGSNQPQHF.